The 20 T cell receptor beta chains presented below share a single source sample, sequenced in a study of beta chain features in type 1 diabetes (dated by TCRdb to 2017 to 2018). These TCRs' antigens remain unknown. General study outcomes and caveats: A moderate but significant shortening of TCRB CDR3 length was observed in type 1 diabetes patients in all four CD4+ subsets.

Libraries were constructed by the immunoSEQ multiplex PCR assay. All of the isolated RNA was reverse transcribed with the High Capacity cDNA Reverse Transcription Kit, so expressed TCRB transcripts were sequenced. This immuneACCESS table, as held by TCRdb, lists in-frame sequences with V and J called but not all clones. Of the missing ones, under half trace to an unresolved V gene in checked studies; the others have no known cause. A total of 120,000 or so clones appear in this sample, roughly 17% of them only once. 2.6% of the sample is in the top ten clones. What was sequenced was central memory CD4+ T cells from blood. These receptors were collected from a man aged 18 to 35 with type 1 diabetes.

The gene calls are TRBV11-2 and TRBJ2-1; the match to TRBD2 covers 10 bases. V lost 4 bases, J lost 9 bases, and 12 bases stayed unmatched. There are 16 residues in the CDR3. CDR1 is SGHAT, CDR2 FQNNGV, per germline. The DNA for the CDR3 is TGTGCCAGCAGCTCCCAGGGAGCTAGCGGGAGAGCTGAGCAGTTCTTC. Amino acids: CASSSQGASGRAEQFF.

By its share, this clone is medium-sized. The chain employs TRBV28 and TRBJ1-5; a possible D gene is TRBD1 (5 bases). V was clipped by 5 bases and J by 8 bases, with 13 bases between them. The germline V gene has CDR1 MDHEN and CDR2 SYDVKM. The CDR3 sequence is 13 residues long. The CDR3 sequence: CASSHEGSKPQHF. CDR3 sequence (DNA): TGTGCCAGCAGTCACGAGGGGTCCAAGCCCCAGCATTTT. Combining the CDR3 with reference TRBV28 and TRBJ1-5 gives the whole variable domain DVKVTQSSRYLVKRTGEKVFLECVQDMDHENMFWYRQDPGLGLRLIYFSYDVKMKEKGDIPEGYSVSREKKERFSLILESASTNQTSMYLCASSHEGSKPQHFGDGTRLSIL.

The V gene is TRBV28, the J gene TRBJ2-3; 7 bases fit TRBD2. The CDR3 is 14 amino acids. Per the germline V gene, CDR1 is MDHEN and CDR2 is SYDVKM. The trim removed 6 bases at V and 10 bases at J, leaving 13 bases unmatched. CDR3 nucleotide sequence: TGTGCCAGCAGGCAGGGACTACCCACCTTGGCGCAGTATTTT. It encodes CASRQGLPTLAQYF.

The J gene is TRBJ1-2, the V gene TRBV30; D may be TRBD1 (6 bases). Germline CDR1 is GTSNPN and CDR2 is SVGIG (reference sequence). This CDR3 is 14 amino acids long. Trimming stripped 7 bases from V and 4 bases from J, with 19 bases between. The CDR3 sequence is CAYREIWSGYGYTF. The CDR3 bases are TGTGCCTACAGGGAAATCTGGTCCGGCTATGGCTACACCTTC.

V and J are TRBV30 and TRBJ1-5; D remains unclear. The CDR3 runs to 14 residues. Germline lookup yields CDR1 GTSNPN and CDR2 SVGIG (reference sequence). The V and J ends lost 0 bases and 4 bases respectively, with 10 bases between them. The CDR3 DNA reads TGTGCCTGGAGTGTACCACGGGATAATCAGCCCCAGCATTTT. Its protein product is CAWSVPRDNQPQHF.

Only a few counts were recorded for this clone. V gene TRBV14 combines with J gene TRBJ2-2, with TRBD1 identical over 10 bases. V gave up 4 bases and J gave up 3 bases; unmatched junction bases: 2. Germline CDR1 is SGHDN and CDR2 is FVKESK. CDR3 size: 15 residues. DNA of the CDR3: TGTGCCAGCAGCCCGACAGGGGGCCACACCGGGGAGCTGTTTTTT. Its translation: CASSPTGGHTGELFF.

This clone was recorded a few times. The chain has TRBV6-5 and TRBJ1-5; 8 bases fit TRBD1. The germline gives CDR1 MNHEY, CDR2 SVGAGI. The CDR3 is 15 amino acids. The V and J ends lost 6 bases and 0 bases, in that order; junction bases with no gene match: 4. The CDR3 DNA sequence: TGTGCCAGCAGGCAGGGGGCCGGTAGCAATCAGCCCCAGCATTTT. This encodes CASRQGAGSNQPQHF.

This clone was detected only a few times. The rearrangement uses TRBV29-1 and TRBJ2-1; 7 nucleotides match TRBD2. The CDR3 sequence is 17 residues long. Germline loops: CDR1 SQVTM, CDR2 ANQGSEA. V lost 2 bases, J lost 4 bases, and 14 bases stayed unmatched. CDR3 DNA sequence: TGCAGCGTTGAAAGGGGACTAACGCCCGGTCTGTACAATGAGCAGTTCTTC. Translating gives CSVERGLTPGLYNEQFF.

V usage is TRBV2 and J usage is TRBJ2-7; TRBD2 agrees at 7 bases. Germline-derived CDR1 and CDR2 are SNHLY and FYNNEI. V gave up 6 bases and J gave up 3 bases; unmatched junction bases: 5. The CDR3 totals 13 residues. The CDR3 region has the DNA TGTGCCAGCAGAGGGGACTACTACTACGAGCAGTACTTC. Protein: CASRGDYYYEQYF.

This rearrangement joins TRBV19 to TRBJ1-1; no reliable D call. The CDR3 is 14 amino acids. Germline CDR1 is LNHDA and CDR2 is SQIVND (reference sequence). Between the trimmed V and J ends, which lost 5 bases and 6 bases, there was a span of 16 bases. Here the CDR3 reads CASSVQYLRAEAFF. For the CDR3, the DNA is TGTGCCAGTAGTGTACAGTATTTACGGGCTGAAGCTTTCTTT.

J is TRBJ2-1 and V is TRBV30, with 8 positions matching TRBD2. V lost 3 bases to trimming and J lost 11 bases; unmatched junction nucleotides: 12. In germline, CDR1 is GTSNPN, CDR2 SVGIG (reference sequence). The CDR3 has 14 residues. CDR3 nucleotide sequence: TGTGCCTGGAGCCCACTCGCGGGAGGAGGGAAGCAGTTCTTC. Residues: CAWSPLAGGGKQFF.

In this sample, this clone turned up a few times. In nucleotides, the CDR3 is TGTGCCATCAGTGACCTGGACAGGGCGTTCCACGAGCAGTACTTC. It encodes CAISDLDRAFHEQYF. V and J are TRBV10-3 and TRBJ2-7; 8 bases are shared with TRBD1. Germline lookup yields CDR1 ENHRY and CDR2 SYGVKD. The J segment lost 5 bases and the V segment lost 3 bases, leaving 9 bases of the junction unmatched. CDR3 size: 15 residues.

The chain couples TRBV29-1 to TRBJ1-1; TRBD1 is a possible D gene (5 bases). Looked up from germline, CDR1 is SQVTM and CDR2 is ANQGSEA. V was clipped by 6 bases and J by 0 bases, with 11 bases between them. The CDR3 runs to 13 residues. The CDR3 DNA is TGCAGCGTGTTTGACAGTATGAACACTGAAGCTTTCTTT. The encoded protein is CSVFDSMNTEAFF.

This clone was detected only a few times. Other DNA sequences in this sample translate to the same CDR3. The J gene is TRBJ2-7, the V gene TRBV2; 10 bases line up with TRBD1. CDR3 size: 14 residues. The ends lost 6 bases at V and 4 bases at J; junction bases unmatched: 6. From germline, CDR1 is SNHLY and CDR2 FYNNEI. The CDR3 is CASRTGTGAYEQYF. CDR3 nucleotides: TGTGCCAGCAGAACCGGGACAGGGGCTTACGAGCAGTACTTC.

The chain carries TRBV29-1 and TRBJ1-1; D is unresolved. This CDR3 is 13 amino acids long. The germline gives CDR1 SQVTM, CDR2 ANQGSEA. V was pared by 4 bases and J by 6 bases, with 15 bases between. The CDR3 is CSVAPVPRSEAFF. The CDR3 DNA sequence: TGCAGCGTTGCCCCTGTCCCGCGTTCTGAAGCTTTCTTT.

The gene calls are TRBV5-1 and TRBJ2-5; unclear D gene. Trimming pared 6 bases from V and 1 base from J, leaving 7 bases between. From germline, CDR1 is SGHRS and CDR2 YFSETQ. There are 12 residues in the CDR3. Here the CDR3 reads CASNLGQETQYF. CDR3 in DNA: TGCGCCAGCAACCTAGGCCAAGAGACCCAGTACTTC. The variable domain in full, with the rest retrieved from reference TRBV5-1 and TRBJ2-5, is KAGVTQTPRYLIKTRGQQVTLSCSPISGHRSVSWYQQTPGQGLQFLFEYFSETQRNKGNFPGRFSGRQFSNSRSEMNVSTLELGDSALYLCASNLGQETQYFGPGTRLLVL.

With respect to this clone: An end of the junction does not agree with germline; a read error may underlie this. This same CDR3 is encoded by further DNA sequences in the sample. V gene TRBV5-4 combines with J gene TRBJ2-1, with 15 nucleotides matching TRBD2. CDR1 and CDR2 from the germline V gene are SGHNT and YYREEE (reference sequence). The CDR3 length is 19 residues. The CDR3 nucleotides read TGTGCCAGCAGCTTAACCGGGACTAGCGGGAGGAGCTCCTACAATGAGCAATTCTTC. This gives the protein CASSLTGTSGRSSYNEQFF.

As DNA, the CDR3 is TGTGCCAGCCTCTATTTAGCGGTTAGCACAGATACGCAGTATTTT. The encoded protein is CASLYLAVSTDTQYF. The chain couples TRBV2 to TRBJ2-3, with D possibly being TRBD2 (6 bases). Between the trimmed V and J ends, which lost 8 bases and 0 bases, there was a span of 15 bases. Germline V gene lookup returns CDR1 SNHLY and CDR2 FYNNEI. This CDR3 contains 15 residues.

This clone was counted only a few times. The J gene is TRBJ1-2, the V gene TRBV25-1; D remains ambiguous. Germline V gives CDR1 MGHDK, CDR2 SYGVNS. This CDR3 has 12 amino acids. V lost 7 bases and J lost 4, with 10 bases in between. This CDR3 reads CASMEGSYGYTF. DNA for the CDR3: TGTGCCAGCATGGAGGGTAGCTATGGCTACACCTTC.

The chain uses TRBV9 and TRBJ1-4, with D perhaps matching TRBD1 (6 bases). CDR1 is SGDLS, CDR2 YYNGEE, per germline. The CDR3 length is 14 residues. Trimming pared 3 bases from V and 10 bases from J, leaving 16 bases between. CDR3 DNA sequence: TGTGCCAGCAGCGCCGGGACACGGGAGGTAAAACTGTTTTTT. Encoded protein: CASSAGTREVKLFF.